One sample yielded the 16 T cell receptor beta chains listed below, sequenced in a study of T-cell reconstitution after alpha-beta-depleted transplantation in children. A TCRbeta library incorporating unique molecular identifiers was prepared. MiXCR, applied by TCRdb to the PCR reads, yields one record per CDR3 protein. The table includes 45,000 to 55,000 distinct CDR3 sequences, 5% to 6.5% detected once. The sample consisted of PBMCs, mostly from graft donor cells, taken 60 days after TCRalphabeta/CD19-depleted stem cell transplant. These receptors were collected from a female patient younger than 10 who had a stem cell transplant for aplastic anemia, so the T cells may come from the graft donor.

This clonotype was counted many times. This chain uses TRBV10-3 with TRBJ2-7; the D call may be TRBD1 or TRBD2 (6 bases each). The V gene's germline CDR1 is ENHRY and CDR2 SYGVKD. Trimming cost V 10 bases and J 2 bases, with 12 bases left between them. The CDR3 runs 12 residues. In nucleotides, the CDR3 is TGTGCCACCGCTAGGGGGGCCTACGAGCAGTACGTC. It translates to CATARGAYEQYV.

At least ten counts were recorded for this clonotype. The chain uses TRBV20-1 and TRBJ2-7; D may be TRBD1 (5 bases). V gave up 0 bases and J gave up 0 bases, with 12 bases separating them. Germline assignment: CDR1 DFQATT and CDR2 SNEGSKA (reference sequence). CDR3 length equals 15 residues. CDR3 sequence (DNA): TGCAGTGCTAGAGATCACAGGACGGCCTCCTACGAGCAGTACTTC. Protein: CSARDHRTASYEQYF.

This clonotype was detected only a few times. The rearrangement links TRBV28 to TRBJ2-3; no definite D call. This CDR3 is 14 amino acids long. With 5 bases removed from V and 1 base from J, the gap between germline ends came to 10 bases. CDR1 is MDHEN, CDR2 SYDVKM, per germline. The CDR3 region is CASSRVLGTDTQYF. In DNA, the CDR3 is TGTGCCAGCAGTCGTGTCCTCGGCACAGATACGCAGTATTTT.

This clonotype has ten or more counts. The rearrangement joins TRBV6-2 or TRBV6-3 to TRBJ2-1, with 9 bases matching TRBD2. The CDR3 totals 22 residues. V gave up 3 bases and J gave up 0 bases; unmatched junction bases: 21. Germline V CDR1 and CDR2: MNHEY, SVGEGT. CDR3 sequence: CASSYRLLSSGKRGSSYNEQFF. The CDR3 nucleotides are TGTGCCAGCAGTTATAGGTTATTGTCTAGCGGGAAAAGGGGAAGCTCCTACAATGAGCAGTTCTTC.

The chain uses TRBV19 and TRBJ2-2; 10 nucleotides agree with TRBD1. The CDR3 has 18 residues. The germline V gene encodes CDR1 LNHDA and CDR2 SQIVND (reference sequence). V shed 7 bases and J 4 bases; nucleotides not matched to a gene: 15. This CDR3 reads CASTAGSPGQGTTGELFF. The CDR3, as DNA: TGTGCCAGTACAGCGGGGTCGCCGGGACAGGGGACCACCGGGGAGCTGTTTTTT. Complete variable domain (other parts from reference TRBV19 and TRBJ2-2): DGGITQSPKYLFRKEGQNVTLSCEQNLNHDAMYWYRQDPGQGLRLIYYSQIVNDFQKGDIAEGYSVSREKKESFPLTVTSAQKNPTAFYLCASTAGSPGQGTTGELFFGEGSRLTVL.

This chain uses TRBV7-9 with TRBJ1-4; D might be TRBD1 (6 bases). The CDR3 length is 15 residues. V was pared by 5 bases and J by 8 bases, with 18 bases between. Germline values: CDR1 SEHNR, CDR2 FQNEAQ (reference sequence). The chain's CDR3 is CASSLMGASKEKLFF. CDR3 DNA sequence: TGTGCCAGCAGCCTTATGGGGGCGTCGAAAGAAAAACTGTTTTTT.

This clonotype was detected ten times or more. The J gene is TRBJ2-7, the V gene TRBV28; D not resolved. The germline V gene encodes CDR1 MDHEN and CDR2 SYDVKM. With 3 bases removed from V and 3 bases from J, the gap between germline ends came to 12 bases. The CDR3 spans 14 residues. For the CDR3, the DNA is TGTGCCAGCAGTTTCCAAGGTTGGGACTACGAGCAGTACTTC. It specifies CASSFQGWDYEQYF.

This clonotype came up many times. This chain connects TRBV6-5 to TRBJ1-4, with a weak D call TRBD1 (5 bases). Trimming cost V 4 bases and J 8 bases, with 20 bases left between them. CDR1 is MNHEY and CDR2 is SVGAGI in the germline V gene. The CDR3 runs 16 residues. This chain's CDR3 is CASSLRPGTYGEKLFF. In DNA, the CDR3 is TGTGCCAGCAGTTTACGCCCCGGGACCTACGGGGAAAAACTGTTTTTT.

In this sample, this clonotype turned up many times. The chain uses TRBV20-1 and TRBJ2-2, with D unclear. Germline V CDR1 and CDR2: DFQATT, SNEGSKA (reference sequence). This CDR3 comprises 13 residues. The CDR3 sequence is CPFRRSNTGELFF. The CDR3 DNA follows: TGCCCGTTCAGGCGATCGAACACCGGGGAGCTGTTTTTT.

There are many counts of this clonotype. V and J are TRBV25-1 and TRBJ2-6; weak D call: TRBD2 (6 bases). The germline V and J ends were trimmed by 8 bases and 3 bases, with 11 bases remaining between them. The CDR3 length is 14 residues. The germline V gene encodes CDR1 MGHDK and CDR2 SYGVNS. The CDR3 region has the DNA TGTGCCAGCTGTCGGGGGTTTGGGGCCAACGTCCTGACTTTC. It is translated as CASCRGFGANVLTF.

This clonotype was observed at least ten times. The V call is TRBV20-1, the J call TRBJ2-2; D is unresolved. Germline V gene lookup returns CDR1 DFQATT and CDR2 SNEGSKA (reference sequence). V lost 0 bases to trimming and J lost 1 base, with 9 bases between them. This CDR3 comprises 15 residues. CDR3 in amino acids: CSARDYGRNTGELFF. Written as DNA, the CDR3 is TGCAGTGCTAGAGATTACGGACGGAACACCGGGGAGCTGTTTTTT.

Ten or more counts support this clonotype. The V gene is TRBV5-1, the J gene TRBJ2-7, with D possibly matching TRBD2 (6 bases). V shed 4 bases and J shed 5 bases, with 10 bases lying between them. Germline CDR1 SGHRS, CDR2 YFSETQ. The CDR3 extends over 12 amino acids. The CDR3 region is CASSHGLHEQYF. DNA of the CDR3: TGCGCCAGCAGCCATGGACTACACGAGCAGTACTTC.

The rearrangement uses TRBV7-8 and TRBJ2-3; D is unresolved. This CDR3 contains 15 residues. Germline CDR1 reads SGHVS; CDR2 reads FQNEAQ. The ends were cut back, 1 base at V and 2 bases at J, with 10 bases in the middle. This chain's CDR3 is CASSLGPTNTDTQYF. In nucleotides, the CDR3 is TGTGCCAGCAGCTTAGGTCCCACAAACACAGATACGCAGTATTTT.

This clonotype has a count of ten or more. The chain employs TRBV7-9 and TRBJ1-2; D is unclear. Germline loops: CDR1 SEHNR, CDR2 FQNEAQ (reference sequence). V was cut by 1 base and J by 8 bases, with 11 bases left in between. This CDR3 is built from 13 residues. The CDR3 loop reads CASSLVRVAGYTF. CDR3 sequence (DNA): TGTGCCAGCAGCTTAGTGAGGGTTGCGGGCTACACCTTC.

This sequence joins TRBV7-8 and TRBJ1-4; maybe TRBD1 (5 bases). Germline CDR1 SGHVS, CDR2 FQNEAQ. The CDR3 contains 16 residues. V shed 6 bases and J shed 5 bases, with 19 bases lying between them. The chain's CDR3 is CASSPPARQGNEKLFF. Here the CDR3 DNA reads TGTGCCAGCAGTCCACCAGCAAGGCAGGGAAATGAAAAACTGTTTTTT.

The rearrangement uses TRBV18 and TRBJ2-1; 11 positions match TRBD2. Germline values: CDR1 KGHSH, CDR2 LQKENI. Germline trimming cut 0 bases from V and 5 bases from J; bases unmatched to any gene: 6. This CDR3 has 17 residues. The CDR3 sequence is CASSPPSGRGVNNEQFF. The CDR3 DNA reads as TGTGCCAGCTCACCACCTAGCGGGAGGGGAGTTAACAATGAGCAGTTCTTC.